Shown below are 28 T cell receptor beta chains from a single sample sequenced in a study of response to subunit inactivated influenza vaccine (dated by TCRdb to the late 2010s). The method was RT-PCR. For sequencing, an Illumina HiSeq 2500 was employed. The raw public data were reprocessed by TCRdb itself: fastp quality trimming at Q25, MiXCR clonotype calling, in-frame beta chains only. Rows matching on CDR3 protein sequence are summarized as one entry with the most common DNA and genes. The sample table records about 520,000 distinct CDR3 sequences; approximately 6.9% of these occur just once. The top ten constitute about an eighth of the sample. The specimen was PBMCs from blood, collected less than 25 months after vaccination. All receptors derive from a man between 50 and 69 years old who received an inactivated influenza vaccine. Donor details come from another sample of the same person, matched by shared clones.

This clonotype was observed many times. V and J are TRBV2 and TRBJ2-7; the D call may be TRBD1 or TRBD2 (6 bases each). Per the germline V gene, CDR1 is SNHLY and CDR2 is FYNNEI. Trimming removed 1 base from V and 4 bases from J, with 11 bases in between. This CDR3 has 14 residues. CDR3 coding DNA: TGTGCCAGCAGTGAAGACGGGGGCCTTTACGAGCAGTACTTC. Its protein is CASSEDGGLYEQYF. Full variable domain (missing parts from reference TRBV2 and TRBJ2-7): EPEVTQTPSHQVTQMGQEVILRCVPISNHLYFYWYRQILGQKVEFLVSFYNNEISEKSEIFDDQFSVERPDGSNFTLKIRSTKLEDSAMYFCASSEDGGLYEQYFGPGTRLTVT.

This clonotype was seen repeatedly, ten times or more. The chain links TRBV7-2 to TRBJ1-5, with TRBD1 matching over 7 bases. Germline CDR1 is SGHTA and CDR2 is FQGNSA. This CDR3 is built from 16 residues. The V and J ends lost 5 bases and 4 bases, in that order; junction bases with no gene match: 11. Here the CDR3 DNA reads TGTGCCAGCAGCGATACCGGGACAGACTTTAATCAGCCCCAGCATTTT. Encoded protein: CASSDTGTDFNQPQHF. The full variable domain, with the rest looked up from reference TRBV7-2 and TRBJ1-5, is GAGVSQSPSNKVTEKGKDVELRCDPISGHTALYWYRQSLGQGLEFLIYFQGNSAPDKSGLPSDRFSAERTGGSVSTLTIQRTQQEDSAVYLCASSDTGTDFNQPQHFGDGTRLSIL.

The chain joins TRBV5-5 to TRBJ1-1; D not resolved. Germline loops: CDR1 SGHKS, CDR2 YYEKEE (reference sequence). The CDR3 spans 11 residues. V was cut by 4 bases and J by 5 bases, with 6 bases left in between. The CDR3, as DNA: TGTGCCAGCAGCGAGGAAACTGAAGCTTTCTTT. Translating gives CASSEETEAFF.

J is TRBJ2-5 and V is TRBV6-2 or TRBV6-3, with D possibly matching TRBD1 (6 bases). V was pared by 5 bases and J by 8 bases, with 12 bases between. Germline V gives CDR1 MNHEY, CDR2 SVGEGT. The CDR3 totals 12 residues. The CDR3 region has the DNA TGTGCCAGCAGTGGACAGTATGATACCCAGTACTTC. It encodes CASSGQYDTQYF.

Written as DNA, the CDR3 is TGTGCCAGTCAGACGCTCAATCAGCCCCAGCATTTT. It codes for CASQTLNQPQHF. The V gene is TRBV2, the J gene TRBJ1-5; D is unresolved. Looked up from germline, CDR1 is SNHLY and CDR2 is FYNNEI. V lost 9 bases and J 3 bases, leaving 9 bases between the germline ends. This CDR3 region has 12 residues. Drawing the rest from reference TRBV2 and TRBJ1-5, the complete variable domain is EPEVTQTPSHQVTQMGQEVILRCVPISNHLYFYWYRQILGQKVEFLVSFYNNEISEKSEIFDDQFSVERPDGSNFTLKIRSTKLEDSAMYFCASQTLNQPQHFGDGTRLSIL.

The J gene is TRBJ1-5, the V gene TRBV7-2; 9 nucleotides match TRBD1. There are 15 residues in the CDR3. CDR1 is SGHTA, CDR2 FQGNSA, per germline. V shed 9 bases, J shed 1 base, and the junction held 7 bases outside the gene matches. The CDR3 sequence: CASSWGQGSNQPQHF. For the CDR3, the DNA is TGTGCCAGTTCGTGGGGACAGGGAAGCAATCAGCCCCAGCATTTT.

The CDR3 sequence: CSARGPYNEQFF. In nucleotides, the CDR3 is TGCAGTGCTAGAGGACCTTACAATGAGCAGTTCTTC. The gene calls are TRBV20-1 and TRBJ2-1; no firm D call. CDR3 size: 12 residues. Trimming removed 1 base at V and 4 bases at J, with 5 bases between. Germline V lookup: CDR1 DFQATT, CDR2 SNEGSKA (reference sequence).

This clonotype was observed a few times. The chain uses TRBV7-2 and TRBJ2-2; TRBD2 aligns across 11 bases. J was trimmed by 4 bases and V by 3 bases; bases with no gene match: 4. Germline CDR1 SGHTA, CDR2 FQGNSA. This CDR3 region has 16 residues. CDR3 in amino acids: CASSLGLAEGTGELFF. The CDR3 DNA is TGTGCCAGCAGCTTGGGACTAGCGGAGGGCACCGGGGAGCTGTTTTTT.

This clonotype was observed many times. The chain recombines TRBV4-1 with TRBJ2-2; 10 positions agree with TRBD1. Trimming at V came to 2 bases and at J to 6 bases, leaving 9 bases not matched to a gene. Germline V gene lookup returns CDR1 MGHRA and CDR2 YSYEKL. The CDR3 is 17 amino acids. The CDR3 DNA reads TGCGCCAGCAGCCAATTCGTTGGGACAGGGGCGGCCGGGGAGCTGTTTTTT. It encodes CASSQFVGTGAAGELFF.

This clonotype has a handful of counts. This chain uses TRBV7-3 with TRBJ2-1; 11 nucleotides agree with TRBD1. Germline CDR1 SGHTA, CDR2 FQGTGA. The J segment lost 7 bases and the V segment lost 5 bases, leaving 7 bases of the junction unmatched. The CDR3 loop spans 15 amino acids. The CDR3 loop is CASSTSGTGGNEQFF. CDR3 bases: TGTGCCAGCAGCACCTCCGGGACAGGGGGGAATGAGCAGTTCTTC.

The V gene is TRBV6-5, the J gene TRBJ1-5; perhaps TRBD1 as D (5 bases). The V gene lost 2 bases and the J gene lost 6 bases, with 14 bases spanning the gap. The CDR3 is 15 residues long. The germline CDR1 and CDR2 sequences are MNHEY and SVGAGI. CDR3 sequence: CASSYRAGTSQPQHF. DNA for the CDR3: TGTGCCAGCAGTTACAGGGCAGGGACGAGTCAGCCCCAGCATTTT.

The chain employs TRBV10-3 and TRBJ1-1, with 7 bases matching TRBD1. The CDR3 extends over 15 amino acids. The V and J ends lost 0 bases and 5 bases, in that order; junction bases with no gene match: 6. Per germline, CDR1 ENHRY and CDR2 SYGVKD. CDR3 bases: TGTGCCATCAGTGAGTCGGGACAGCTTGGGACTGAAGCTTTCTTT. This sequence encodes CAISESGQLGTEAFF.

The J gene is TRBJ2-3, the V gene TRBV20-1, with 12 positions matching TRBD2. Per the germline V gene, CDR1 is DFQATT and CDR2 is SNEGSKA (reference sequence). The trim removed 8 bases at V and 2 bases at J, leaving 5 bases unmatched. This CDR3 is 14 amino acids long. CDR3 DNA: TGCAGTACTTGGACTAGCGGGGTCACAGATACGCAGTATTTT. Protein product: CSTWTSGVTDTQYF.

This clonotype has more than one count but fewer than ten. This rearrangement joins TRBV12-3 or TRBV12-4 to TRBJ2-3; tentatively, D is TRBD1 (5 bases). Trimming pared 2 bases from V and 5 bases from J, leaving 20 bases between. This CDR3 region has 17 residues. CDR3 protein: CASSLFVRGREKDTQYF. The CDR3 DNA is TGTGCCAGCAGTTTATTTGTAAGGGGCCGTGAGAAAGATACGCAGTATTTT.

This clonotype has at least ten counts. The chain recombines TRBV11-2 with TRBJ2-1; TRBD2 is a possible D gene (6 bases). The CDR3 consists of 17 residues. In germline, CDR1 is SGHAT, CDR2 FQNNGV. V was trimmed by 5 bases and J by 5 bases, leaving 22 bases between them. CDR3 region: CASSLPFYWEDDNEQFF. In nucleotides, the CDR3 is TGTGCCAGCAGCCTCCCCTTTTACTGGGAGGACGACAATGAGCAGTTCTTC. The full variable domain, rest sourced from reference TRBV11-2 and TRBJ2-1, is EAGVAQSPRYKIIEKRQSVAFWCNPISGHATLYWYQQILGQGPKLLIQFQNNGVVDDSQLPKDRFSAERLKGVDSTLKIQPAKLEDSAVYLCASSLPFYWEDDNEQFFGPGTRLTVL.

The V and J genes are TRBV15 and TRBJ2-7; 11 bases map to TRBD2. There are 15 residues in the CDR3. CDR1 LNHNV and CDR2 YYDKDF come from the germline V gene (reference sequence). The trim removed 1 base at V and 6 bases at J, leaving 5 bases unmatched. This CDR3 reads CATSRAGTSGVEQYF. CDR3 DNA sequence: TGTGCCACCAGCAGAGCCGGGACTAGCGGCGTCGAGCAGTACTTC.

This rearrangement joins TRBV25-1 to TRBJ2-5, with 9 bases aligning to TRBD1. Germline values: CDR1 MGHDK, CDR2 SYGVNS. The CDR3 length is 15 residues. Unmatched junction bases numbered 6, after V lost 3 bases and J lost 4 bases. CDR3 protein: CASSDGTGRRETQYF. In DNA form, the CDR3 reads TGTGCCAGCAGTGATGGGACAGGGAGGCGAGAGACCCAGTACTTC.

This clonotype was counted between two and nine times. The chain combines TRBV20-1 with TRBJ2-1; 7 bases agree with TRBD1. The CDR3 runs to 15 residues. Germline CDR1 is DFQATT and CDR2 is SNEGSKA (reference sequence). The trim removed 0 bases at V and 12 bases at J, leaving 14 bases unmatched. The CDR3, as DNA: TGCAGTGCTAGAGACGGGACAGCTCATAGTTTCGGGCAGTTCTTC. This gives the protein CSARDGTAHSFGQFF.

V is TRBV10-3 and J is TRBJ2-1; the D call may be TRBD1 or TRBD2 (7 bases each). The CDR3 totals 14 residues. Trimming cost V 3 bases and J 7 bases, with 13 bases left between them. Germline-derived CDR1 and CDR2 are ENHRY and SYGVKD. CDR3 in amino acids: CAISERGRGNEQFF. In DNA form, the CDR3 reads TGTGCCATCAGTGAAAGGGGGCGGGGGAATGAGCAGTTCTTC.

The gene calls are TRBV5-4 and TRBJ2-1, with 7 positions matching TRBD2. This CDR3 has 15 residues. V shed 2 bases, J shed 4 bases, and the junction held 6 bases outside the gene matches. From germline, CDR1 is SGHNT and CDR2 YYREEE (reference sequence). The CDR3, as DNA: TGTGCCAGCAGCTTTGCGGGAGAGGTTTACAATGAGCAGTTCTTC. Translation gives CASSFAGEVYNEQFF.

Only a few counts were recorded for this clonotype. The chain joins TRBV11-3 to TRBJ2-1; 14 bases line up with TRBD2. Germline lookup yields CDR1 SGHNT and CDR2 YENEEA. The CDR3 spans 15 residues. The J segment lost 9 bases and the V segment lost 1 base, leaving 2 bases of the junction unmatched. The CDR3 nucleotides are TGTGCCAGCAGCTTAGCCGGACTAGCGGGAGGTGAGCAGTTCTTC. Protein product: CASSLAGLAGGEQFF. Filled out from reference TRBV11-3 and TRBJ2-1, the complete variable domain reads EAGVVQSPRYKIIEKKQPVAFWCNPISGHNTLYWYLQNLGQGPELLIRYENEEAVDDSQLPKDRFSAERLKGVDSTLKIQPAELGDSAVYLCASSLAGLAGGEQFFGPGTRLTVL.

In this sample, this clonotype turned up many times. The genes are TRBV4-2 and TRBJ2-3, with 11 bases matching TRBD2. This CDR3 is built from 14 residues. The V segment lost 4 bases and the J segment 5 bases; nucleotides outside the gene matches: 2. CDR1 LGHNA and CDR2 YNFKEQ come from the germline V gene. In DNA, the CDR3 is TGTGCCAGCAGCCCCGGGACTAGCGGAGATACGCAGTATTTT. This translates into CASSPGTSGDTQYF.

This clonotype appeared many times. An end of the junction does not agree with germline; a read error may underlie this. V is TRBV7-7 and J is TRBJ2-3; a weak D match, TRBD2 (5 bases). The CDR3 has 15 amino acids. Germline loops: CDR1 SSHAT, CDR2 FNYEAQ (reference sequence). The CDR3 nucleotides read TGTGCTAGCAGCGAAGGAGGCAGTACTACAGATACGCAGTATTTT. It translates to CASSEGGSTTDTQYF.

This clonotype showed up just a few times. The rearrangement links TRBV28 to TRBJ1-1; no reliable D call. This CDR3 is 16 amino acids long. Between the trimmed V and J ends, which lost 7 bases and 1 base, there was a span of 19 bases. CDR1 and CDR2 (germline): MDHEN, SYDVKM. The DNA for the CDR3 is TGTGCCAGCACCCTGGGGTACCCGGATGGGAACACTGAAGCTTTCTTT. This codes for CASTLGYPDGNTEAFF.

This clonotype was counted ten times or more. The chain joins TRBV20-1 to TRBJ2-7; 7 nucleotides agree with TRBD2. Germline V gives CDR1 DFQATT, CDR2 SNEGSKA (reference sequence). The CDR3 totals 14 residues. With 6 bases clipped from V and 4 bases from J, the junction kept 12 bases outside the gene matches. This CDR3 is CSALRGGRDYEQYF. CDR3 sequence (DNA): TGCAGTGCGCTCCGTGGCGGGAGAGATTACGAGCAGTACTTC.

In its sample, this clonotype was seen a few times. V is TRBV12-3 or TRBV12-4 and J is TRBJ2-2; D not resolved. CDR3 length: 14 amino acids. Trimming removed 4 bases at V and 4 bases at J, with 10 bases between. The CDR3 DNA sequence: TGTGCCAGCAGTTCAGCAGCGAGCACCGGGGAGCTGTTTTTT. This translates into CASSSAASTGELFF.

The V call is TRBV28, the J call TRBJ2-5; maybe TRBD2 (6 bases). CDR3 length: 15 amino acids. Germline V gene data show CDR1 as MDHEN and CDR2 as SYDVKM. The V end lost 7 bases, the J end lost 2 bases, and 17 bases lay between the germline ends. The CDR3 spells CASTPGGTQQETQYF. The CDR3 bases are TGTGCCAGCACCCCCGGAGGGACGCAACAAGAGACCCAGTACTTC.

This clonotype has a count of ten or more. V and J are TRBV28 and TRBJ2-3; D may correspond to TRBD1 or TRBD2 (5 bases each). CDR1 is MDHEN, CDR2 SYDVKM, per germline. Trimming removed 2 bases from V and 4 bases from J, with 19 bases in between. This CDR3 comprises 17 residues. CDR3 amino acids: CASSLRPGRWEPDTQYF. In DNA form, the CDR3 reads TGTGCCAGCAGTTTACGACCGGGACGGTGGGAGCCAGATACGCAGTATTTT.